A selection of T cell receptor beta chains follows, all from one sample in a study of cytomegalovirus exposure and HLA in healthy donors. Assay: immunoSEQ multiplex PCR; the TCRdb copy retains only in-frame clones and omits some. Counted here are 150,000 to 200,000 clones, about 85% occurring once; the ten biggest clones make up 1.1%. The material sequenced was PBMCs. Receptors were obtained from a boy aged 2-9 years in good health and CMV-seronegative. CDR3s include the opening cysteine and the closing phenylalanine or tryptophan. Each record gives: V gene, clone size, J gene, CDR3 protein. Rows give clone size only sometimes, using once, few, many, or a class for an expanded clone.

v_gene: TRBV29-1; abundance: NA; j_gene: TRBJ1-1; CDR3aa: CSVQGWATEAFF
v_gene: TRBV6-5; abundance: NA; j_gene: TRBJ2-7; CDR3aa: CATDRTGEQYF
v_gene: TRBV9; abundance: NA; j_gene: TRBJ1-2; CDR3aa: CASWGQGDYGYTF
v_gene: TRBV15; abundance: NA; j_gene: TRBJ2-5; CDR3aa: CATSRVASGRGETQYF
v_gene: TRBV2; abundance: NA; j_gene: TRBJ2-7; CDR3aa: CASSEARGYRPYEQYF
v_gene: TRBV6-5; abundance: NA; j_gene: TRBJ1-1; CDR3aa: CASSGGGTEAFF
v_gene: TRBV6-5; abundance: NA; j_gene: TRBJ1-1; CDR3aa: CASNRPGGGTEAFF
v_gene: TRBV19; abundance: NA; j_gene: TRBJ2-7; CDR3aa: CASREGAASYEQYF
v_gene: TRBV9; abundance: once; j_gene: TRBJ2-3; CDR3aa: CASSARGGVRSTDTQYF
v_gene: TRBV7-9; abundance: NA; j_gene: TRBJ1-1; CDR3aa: CATQGYTEAFF
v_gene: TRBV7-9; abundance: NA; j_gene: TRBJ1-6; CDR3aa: CASSFQTGGNSPLHF
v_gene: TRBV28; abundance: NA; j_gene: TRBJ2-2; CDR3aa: CASSFMSSTNTGELFF
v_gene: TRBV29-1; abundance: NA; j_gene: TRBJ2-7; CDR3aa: CSVGSSYEQYF
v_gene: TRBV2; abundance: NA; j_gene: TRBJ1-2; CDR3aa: CASSSLQGLQAFYGYTF
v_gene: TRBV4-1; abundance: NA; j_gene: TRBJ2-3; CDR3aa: CASSQDHRTSITDTQYF
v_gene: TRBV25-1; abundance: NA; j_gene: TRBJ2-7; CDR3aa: CASTIEGGEQYF
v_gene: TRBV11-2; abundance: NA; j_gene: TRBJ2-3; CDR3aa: CASSPQADTQYF
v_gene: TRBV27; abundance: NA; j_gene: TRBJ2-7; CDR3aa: CASSKNRPGGKYYEQYF
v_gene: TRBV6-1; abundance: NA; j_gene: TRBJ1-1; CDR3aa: CASSAGQGDTEAFF
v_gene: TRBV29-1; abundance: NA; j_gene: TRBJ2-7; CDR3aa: CSVVAGTYEQYF
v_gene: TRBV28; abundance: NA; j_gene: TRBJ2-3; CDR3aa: CASSLAGGLTDTQYF
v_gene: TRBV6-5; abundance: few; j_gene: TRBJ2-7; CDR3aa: CASGDNPYEQYF
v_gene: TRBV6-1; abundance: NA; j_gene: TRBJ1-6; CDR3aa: CASRERWTGFNSPLHF
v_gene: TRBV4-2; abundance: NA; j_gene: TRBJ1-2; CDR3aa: CASSHTDSEANYGYTF
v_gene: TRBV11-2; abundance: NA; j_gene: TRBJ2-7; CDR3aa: CASSLATSGAYEQYF
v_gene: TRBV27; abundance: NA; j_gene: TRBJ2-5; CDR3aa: CASSTRGWEGQETQYF
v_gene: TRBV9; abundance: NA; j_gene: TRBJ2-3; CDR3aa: CASSVGSSGNTDTQYF
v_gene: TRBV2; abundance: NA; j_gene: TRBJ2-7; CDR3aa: CASRLQVPSSYEQYF
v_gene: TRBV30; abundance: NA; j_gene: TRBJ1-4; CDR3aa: CAWSRGATNEKLFF
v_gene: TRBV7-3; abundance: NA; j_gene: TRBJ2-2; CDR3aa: CASTPSPMDRANTGELFF
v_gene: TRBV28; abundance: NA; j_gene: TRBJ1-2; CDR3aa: CASTATGAGYGYTF
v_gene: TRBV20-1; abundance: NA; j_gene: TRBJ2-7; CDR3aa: CSAIQSYEQYF
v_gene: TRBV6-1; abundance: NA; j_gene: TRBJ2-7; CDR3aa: CASSGTDRFRSYEQYF
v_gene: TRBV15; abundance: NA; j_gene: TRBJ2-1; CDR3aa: CATSRDQVSYNEQFF
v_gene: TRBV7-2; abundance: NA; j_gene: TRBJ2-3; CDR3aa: CASSSGASGGKDTQYF
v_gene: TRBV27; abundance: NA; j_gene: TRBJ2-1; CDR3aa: CASSDLASRQFF
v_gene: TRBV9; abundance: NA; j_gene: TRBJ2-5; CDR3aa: CASSGNRGGLETQYF
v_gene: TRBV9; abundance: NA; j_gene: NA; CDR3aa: CASSLSTGIGEQYF
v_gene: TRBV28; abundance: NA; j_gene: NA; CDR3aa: CASSPQAYEQYF
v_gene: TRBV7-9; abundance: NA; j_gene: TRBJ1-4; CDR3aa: CSSSFQGADKLFF
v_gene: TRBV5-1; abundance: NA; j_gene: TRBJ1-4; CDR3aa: CASSPYGTRNEKLFF
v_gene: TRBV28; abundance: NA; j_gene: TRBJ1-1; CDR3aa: CASSPAHTEAFF
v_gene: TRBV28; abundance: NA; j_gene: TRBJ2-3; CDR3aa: CASSLGSQDTQYF
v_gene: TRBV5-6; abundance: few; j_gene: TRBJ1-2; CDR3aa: CASSFRFGTGTLLYGYTF
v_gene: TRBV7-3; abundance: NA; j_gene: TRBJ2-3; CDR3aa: CASSLTGAYTDTQYF
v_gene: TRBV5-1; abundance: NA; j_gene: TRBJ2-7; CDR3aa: CASSLPGQTYEQYF
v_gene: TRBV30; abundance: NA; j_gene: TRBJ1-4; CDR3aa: CAWRPDRANEKLFF
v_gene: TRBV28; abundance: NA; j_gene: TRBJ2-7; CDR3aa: CASSLTGHSYEQYF
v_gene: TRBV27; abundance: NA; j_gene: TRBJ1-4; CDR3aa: CASSLQGTNEKLFF
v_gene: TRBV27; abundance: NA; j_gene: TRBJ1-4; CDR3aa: CASSSGTGYEKLFF
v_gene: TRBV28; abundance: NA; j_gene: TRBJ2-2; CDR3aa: CASSWGLLNDGELFF
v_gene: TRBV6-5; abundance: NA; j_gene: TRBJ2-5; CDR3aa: CASSYRSGRAQTQYF